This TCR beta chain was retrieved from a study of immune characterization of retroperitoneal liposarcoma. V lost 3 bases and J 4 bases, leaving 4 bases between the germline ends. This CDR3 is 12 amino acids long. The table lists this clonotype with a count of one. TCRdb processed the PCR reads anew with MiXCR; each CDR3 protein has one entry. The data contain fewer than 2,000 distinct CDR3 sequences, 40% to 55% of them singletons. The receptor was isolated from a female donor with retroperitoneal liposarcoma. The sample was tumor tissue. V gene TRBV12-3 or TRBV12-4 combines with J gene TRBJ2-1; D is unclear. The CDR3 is CASSLGYNEQFF. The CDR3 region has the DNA TGTGCCAGCAGTTTGGGGTACAATGAGCAGTTCTTC.